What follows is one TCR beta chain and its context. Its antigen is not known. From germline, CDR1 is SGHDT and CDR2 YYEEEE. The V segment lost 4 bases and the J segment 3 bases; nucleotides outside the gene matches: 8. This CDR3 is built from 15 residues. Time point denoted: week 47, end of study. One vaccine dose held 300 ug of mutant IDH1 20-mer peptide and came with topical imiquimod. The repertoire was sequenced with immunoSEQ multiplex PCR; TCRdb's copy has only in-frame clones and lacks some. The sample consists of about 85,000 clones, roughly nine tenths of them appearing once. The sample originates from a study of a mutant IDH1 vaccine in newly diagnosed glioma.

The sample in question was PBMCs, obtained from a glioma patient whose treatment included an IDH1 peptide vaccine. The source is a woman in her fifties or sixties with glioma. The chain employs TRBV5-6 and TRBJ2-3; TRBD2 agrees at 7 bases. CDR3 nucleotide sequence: TGTGCCAGCAGCGGGAGCGGGATCGGAACAGATACGCAGTATTTT. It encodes CASSGSGIGTDTQYF.